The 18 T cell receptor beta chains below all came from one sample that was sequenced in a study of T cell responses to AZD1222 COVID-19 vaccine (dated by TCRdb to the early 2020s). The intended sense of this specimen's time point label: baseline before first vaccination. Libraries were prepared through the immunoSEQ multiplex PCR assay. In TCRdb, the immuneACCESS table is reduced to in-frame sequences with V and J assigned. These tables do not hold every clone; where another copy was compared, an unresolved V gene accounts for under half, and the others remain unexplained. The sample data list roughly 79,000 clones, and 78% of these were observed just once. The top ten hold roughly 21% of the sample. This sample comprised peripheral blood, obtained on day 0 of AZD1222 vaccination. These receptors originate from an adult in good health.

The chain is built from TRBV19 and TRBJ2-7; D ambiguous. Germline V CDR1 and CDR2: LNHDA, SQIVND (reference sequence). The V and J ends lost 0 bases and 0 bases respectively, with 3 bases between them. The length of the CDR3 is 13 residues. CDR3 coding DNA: TGTGCCAGTAGTATAGAGCCCTCCTACGAGCAGTACTTC. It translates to CASSIEPSYEQYF.

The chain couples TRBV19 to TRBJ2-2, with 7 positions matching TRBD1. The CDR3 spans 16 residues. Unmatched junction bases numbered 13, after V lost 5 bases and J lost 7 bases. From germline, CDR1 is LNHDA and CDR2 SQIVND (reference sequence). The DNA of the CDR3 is TGTGCCAGTAGTCCTAGGGGTAGGGGGCAAGGCGGGGAGCTGTTTTTT. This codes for CASSPRGRGQGGELFF.

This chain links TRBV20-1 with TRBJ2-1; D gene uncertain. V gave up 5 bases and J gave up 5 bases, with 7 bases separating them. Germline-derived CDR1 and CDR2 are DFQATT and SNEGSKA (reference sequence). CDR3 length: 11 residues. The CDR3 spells CSAALDNEQFF. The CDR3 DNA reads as TGCAGTGCTGCCCTCGACAATGAGCAGTTCTTC.

CDR3 DNA sequence: TGTGCCATCAGTGAGTCCGGCAGGGGCTACGAGCAGTACTTC. Translating gives CAISESGRGYEQYF. The gene calls are TRBV10-3 and TRBJ2-7; TRBD1 is a possible D gene (6 bases). The germline V gene encodes CDR1 ENHRY and CDR2 SYGVKD. V was trimmed by 0 bases and J by 3 bases, leaving 9 bases between them. The CDR3 is 14 amino acids.

For the CDR3, the DNA is TGTGCCAGCAGCTTGGAAGGACAGGGAACCGGGGAGCTGTTTTTT. This encodes CASSLEGQGTGELFF. The chain combines TRBV5-5 with TRBJ2-2; 8 bases match TRBD1. V lost 0 bases, J lost 5 bases, and 3 bases stayed unmatched. This CDR3 has 15 amino acids. Germline lookup yields CDR1 SGHKS and CDR2 YYEKEE (reference sequence).

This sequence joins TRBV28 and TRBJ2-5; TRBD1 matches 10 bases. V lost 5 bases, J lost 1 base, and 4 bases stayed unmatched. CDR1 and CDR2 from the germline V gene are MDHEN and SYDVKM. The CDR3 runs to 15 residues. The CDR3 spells CASSPWTGGQETQYF. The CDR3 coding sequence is TGTGCCAGCAGTCCGTGGACAGGGGGCCAAGAGACCCAGTACTTC.

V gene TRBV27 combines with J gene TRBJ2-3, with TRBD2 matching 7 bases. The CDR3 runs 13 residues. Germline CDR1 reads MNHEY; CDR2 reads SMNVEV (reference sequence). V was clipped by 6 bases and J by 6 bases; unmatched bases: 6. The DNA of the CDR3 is TGTGCCAGCAGCCCGGGGAGGGGCGATACGCAGTATTTT. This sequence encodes CASSPGRGDTQYF.

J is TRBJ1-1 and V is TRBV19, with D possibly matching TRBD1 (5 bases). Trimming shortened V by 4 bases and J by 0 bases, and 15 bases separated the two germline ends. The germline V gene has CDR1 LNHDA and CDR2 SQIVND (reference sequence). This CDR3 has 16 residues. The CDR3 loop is CASSSGRGTVNTEAFF. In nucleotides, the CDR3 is TGTGCCAGTAGTAGCGGCCGCGGGACTGTGAACACTGAAGCTTTCTTT.

The CDR3 region has the DNA TGTGCCAGCAGCTTAACAGGGTCGGGGGAGACCCAGTACTTC. Protein product: CASSLTGSGETQYF. J is TRBJ2-5 and V is TRBV7-2; perhaps TRBD1 as D (6 bases). Between the trimmed V and J ends, which lost 2 bases and 5 bases, there was a span of 12 bases. The length of the CDR3 is 14 residues. Germline-derived CDR1 and CDR2 are SGHTA and FQGNSA.

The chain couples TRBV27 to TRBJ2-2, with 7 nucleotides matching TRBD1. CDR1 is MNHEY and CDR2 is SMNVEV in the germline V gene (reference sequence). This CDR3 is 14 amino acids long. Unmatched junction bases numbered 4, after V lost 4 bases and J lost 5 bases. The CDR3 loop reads CASSSQGVTGELFF. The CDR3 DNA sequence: TGTGCCAGCAGTTCCCAGGGGGTTACCGGGGAGCTGTTTTTT.

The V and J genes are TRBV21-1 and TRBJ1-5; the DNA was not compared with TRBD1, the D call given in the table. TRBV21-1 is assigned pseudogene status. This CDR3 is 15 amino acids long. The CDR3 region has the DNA TGTGCCAGCACCCCTAGGGGGTATAGCAATCAGCCCCAGCATTTT. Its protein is CASTPRGYSNQPQHF.

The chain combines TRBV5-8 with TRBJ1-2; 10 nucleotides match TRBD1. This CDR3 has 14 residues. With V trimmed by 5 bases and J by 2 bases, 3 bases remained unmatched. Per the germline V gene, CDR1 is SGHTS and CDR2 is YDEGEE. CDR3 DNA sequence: TGTGCCAGCAGTCGGGGACAGGGGAACTATGGCTACACCTTC. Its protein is CASSRGQGNYGYTF.

The CDR3 nucleotides read TGTGCCAGTAGTATAGGGGGAGCAGGGGATGCACCCCTCCACTTT. It specifies CASSIGGAGDAPLHF. The chain uses TRBV19 and TRBJ1-6; the D gene is possibly TRBD1 (6 bases). Germline V gene sequence: CDR1 LNHDA, CDR2 SQIVND (reference sequence). The CDR3 covers 15 residues. The V end was cut by 1 base, the J end by 11 bases, with 15 bases between.

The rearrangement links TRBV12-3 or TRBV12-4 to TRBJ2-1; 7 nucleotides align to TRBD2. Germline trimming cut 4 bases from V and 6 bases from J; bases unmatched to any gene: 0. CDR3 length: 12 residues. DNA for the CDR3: TGTGCCAGCAGTTGGACTAGCAATGAGCAGTTCTTC. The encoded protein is CASSWTSNEQFF.

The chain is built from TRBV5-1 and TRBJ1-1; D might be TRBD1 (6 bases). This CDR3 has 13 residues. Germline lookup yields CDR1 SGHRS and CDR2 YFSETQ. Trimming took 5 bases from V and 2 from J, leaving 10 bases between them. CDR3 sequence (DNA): TGCGCCAGCAGAAAGGACAGTAACACTGAAGCTTTCTTT. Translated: CASRKDSNTEAFF.

CDR3 loop: CASSPSSYEQYF. CDR3 DNA: TGTGCCAGCAGTCCGAGCTCCTACGAGCAGTACTTC. V is TRBV3-1 (or the pseudogene TRBV3-2) and J is TRBJ2-7; D is ambiguous. Germline V gene lookup returns CDR1 LGHDT and CDR2 YNNKEL (reference sequence). V lost 6 bases, J lost 0 bases, and 6 bases lay in between. This CDR3 comprises 12 residues.

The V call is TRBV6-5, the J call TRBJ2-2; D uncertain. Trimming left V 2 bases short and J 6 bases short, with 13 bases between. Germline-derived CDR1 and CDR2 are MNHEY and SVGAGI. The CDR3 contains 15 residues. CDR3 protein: CASSYPGATAGELFF. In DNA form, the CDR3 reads TGTGCCAGCAGTTACCCCGGTGCAACCGCCGGGGAGCTGTTTTTT.

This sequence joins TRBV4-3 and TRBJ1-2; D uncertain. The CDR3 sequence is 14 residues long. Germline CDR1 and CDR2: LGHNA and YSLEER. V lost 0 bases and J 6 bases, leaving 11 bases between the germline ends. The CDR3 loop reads CASSQDLGSHGYTF. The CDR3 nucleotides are TGCGCCAGCAGCCAAGATTTGGGCAGCCATGGCTACACCTTC.